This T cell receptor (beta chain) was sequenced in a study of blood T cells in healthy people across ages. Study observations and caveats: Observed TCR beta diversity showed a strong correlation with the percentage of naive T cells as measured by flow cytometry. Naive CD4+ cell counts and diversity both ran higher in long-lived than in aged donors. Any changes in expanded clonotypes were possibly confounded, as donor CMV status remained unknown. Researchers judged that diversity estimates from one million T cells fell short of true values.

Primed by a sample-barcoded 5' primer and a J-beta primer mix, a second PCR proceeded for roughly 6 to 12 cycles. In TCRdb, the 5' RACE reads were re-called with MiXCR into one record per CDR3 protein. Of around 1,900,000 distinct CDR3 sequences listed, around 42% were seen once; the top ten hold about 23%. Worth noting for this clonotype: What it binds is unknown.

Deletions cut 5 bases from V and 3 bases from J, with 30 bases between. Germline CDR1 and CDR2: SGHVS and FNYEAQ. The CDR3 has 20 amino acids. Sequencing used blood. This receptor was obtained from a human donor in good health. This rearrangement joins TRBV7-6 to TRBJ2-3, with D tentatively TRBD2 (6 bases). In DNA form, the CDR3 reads TGTGCCAGCAGCGACCCCGGGAATGCTTTCTGGGGAGGTTTAACAGATACGCAGTATTTT. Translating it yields CASSDPGNAFWGGLTDTQYF.